Shown below are 23 T cell receptor beta chains from a single sample sequenced in a study of Ad26.COV2.S vaccination and SARS-CoV-2 variants. Assay: immunoSEQ multiplex PCR; the TCRdb copy retains only in-frame clones and omits some. Of around 94,000 clones listed, around 80% are singletons. The sample was peripheral blood, taken after recovery from COVID-19. The source of these receptors is a human donor who had recovered from COVID-19.

The chain joins TRBV15 to TRBJ2-5; D may match TRBD1 or TRBD2 (6 bases each). In germline, CDR1 is LNHNV, CDR2 YYDKDF (reference sequence). The CDR3 loop spans 15 amino acids. V was clipped by 0 bases and J by 2 bases, with 10 bases between them. The CDR3 loop is CATSRDRGVQETQYF. For the CDR3, the DNA is TGTGCCACCAGCAGAGATAGGGGGGTACAAGAGACCCAGTACTTC. The full variable domain, in which reference TRBV15 and TRBJ2-5 provide the parts outside the CDR3, is DAMVIQNPRYQVTQFGKPVTLSCSQTLNHNVMYWYQQKSSQAPKLLFHYYDKDFNNEADTPDNFQSRRPNTSFCFLDIRSPGLGDTAMYLCATSRDRGVQETQYFGPGTRLLVL.

This clone was seen only a few times. This chain uses TRBV18 with TRBJ2-3; 8 bases agree with TRBD1. Germline V CDR1 and CDR2: KGHSH, LQKENI. This CDR3 comprises 14 residues. V lost 8 bases and J lost 5; bases outside the gene matches: 9. In DNA, the CDR3 is TGTGCCAGCCGGCCGCAGGGGGCTGAAGATACGCAGTATTTT. Its protein product is CASRPQGAEDTQYF.

J is TRBJ2-7 and V is TRBV6-5; D is unresolved. Per germline, CDR1 MNHEY and CDR2 SVGAGI. The CDR3 extends over 14 amino acids. V was pared by 0 bases and J by 0 bases, with 6 bases between. The CDR3 region has the DNA TGTGCCAGCAGTTACTCGTACAGCTCCTACGAGCAGTACTTC. Amino acids: CASSYSYSSYEQYF.

The chain is built from TRBV7-9 and TRBJ1-2; D unclear. This CDR3 has 13 amino acids. Germline CDR1 is SEHNR and CDR2 is FQNEAQ (reference sequence). V lost 5 bases to trimming and J lost 8 bases, with 15 bases between them. The CDR3 is CASSRSEAMGYTF. In DNA form, the CDR3 reads TGTGCCAGCAGCCGAAGCGAAGCTATGGGCTACACCTTC.

V and J are TRBV5-1 and TRBJ2-5; 8 bases match TRBD1. V lost 2 bases to trimming and J lost 2 bases; unmatched junction nucleotides: 5. The CDR3 runs 15 residues. The V gene's germline CDR1 is SGHRS and CDR2 YFSETQ. The CDR3 nucleotides are TGCGCCAGCAGCTTTATCGGACAGGGTCAAGAGACCCAGTACTTC. It is translated as CASSFIGQGQETQYF. Looking up the rest from reference TRBV5-1 and TRBJ2-5 gives the full variable domain: KAGVTQTPRYLIKTRGQQVTLSCSPISGHRSVSWYQQTPGQGLQFLFEYFSETQRNKGNFPGRFSGRQFSNSRSEMNVSTLELGDSALYLCASSFIGQGQETQYFGPGTRLLVL.

J is TRBJ1-1 and V is TRBV3-1 (or the pseudogene TRBV3-2), with D possibly matching TRBD1 (5 bases). CDR1 is LGHDT and CDR2 is YNNKEL in the germline V gene (reference sequence). This CDR3 comprises 11 residues. Trimming removed 1 base from V and 8 bases from J, with 5 bases in between. CDR3 amino acids: CASSQAGEAFF. The CDR3 DNA sequence: TGTGCCAGCAGCCAAGCAGGGGAAGCTTTCTTT.

The V gene is TRBV6-5, the J gene TRBJ2-7; unclear D gene. CDR1 and CDR2 from the germline V gene are MNHEY and SVGAGI. CDR3 length: 15 residues. With 6 bases removed from V and 0 bases from J, the gap between germline ends came to 15 bases. The CDR3 DNA sequence: TGTGCCAGCAGCCTAACAGAGCTTAGCTCCTACGAGCAGTACTTC. It yields the protein CASSLTELSSYEQYF.

The rearrangement joins TRBV12-3 or TRBV12-4 to TRBJ2-3; 7 bases agree with TRBD2. V was pared by 7 bases and J by 4 bases, with 5 bases of the junction left unmatched. The CDR3 is 13 residues long. Here the CDR3 reads CASTGLVSDTQYF. For the CDR3, the DNA is TGTGCCAGCACTGGACTAGTGTCAGATACGCAGTATTTT.

This clone was seen more than once but under ten times. The V gene is TRBV6-5, the J gene TRBJ2-1; possible D gene TRBD1, 6 bases. In germline, CDR1 is MNHEY, CDR2 SVGAGI. V was clipped by 6 bases and J by 5 bases, with 14 bases between them. The CDR3 length is 14 residues. CDR3 sequence: CASSWGHEDNEQFF. CDR3 nucleotide sequence: TGTGCCAGCAGCTGGGGACACGAGGACAATGAGCAGTTCTTC.

This clone showed up just once. The rearrangement joins TRBV3-1 (or the pseudogene TRBV3-2) to TRBJ2-2, with TRBD2 identical over 9 bases. Germline lookup yields CDR1 LGHDT and CDR2 YNNKEL (reference sequence). With 1 base clipped from V and 6 bases from J, the junction kept 3 bases outside the gene matches. The CDR3 loop spans 15 amino acids. CDR3 DNA: TGTGCCAGCAGCCAAGTTAGCGGGGGACCCGGGGAGCTGTTTTTT. It translates to CASSQVSGGPGELFF.

This rearrangement joins TRBV5-1 to TRBJ2-5, with 11 nucleotides matching TRBD2. V shed 4 bases and J 3 bases; nucleotides not matched to a gene: 5. The CDR3 totals 15 residues. CDR1 is SGHRS and CDR2 is YFSETQ in the germline V gene. CDR3 sequence (DNA): TGCGCCAGCAGCGATAAGACTAGCGGGGAAGAGACCCAGTACTTC. It yields the protein CASSDKTSGEETQYF.

The rearrangement links TRBV7-2 to TRBJ2-5; 10 positions agree with TRBD1. With V trimmed by 6 bases and J by 3 bases, 7 bases remained unmatched. There are 15 residues in the CDR3. The germline CDR1 and CDR2 sequences are SGHTA and FQGNSA. Here the CDR3 DNA reads TGTGCCAGCAGTAGGGGGACAGGGGAGGAAGAGACCCAGTACTTC. Translated, it gives CASSRGTGEEETQYF.

This chain connects TRBV7-9 to TRBJ2-5; D is uncertain. Deletions cut 5 bases from V and 3 bases from J, with 7 bases between. The CDR3 loop spans 12 amino acids. Germline values: CDR1 SEHNR, CDR2 FQNEAQ (reference sequence). CDR3 DNA: TGTGCCAGCAGCCCCAGTAAAGAGACCCAGTACTTC. Translation gives CASSPSKETQYF.

The CDR3 region has the DNA TGTGCCAGCAGCTTCTTCCGGGACAAAGACAATGAGCAGTTCTTC. It yields the protein CASSFFRDKDNEQFF. The chain couples TRBV7-9 to TRBJ2-1; possibly TRBD1 for D (6 bases). V dropped 3 bases and J dropped 5 bases, with 14 bases sitting between them. Germline V gene data show CDR1 as SEHNR and CDR2 as FQNEAQ (reference sequence). The CDR3 sequence is 15 residues long.

V usage is TRBV6-2 or TRBV6-3 and J usage is TRBJ2-5; no reliable D call. This CDR3 region has 15 residues. CDR1 is MNHEY and CDR2 is SVGEGT in the germline V gene. V was pared by 0 bases and J by 5 bases, with 13 bases between. The CDR3 loop reads CASSYSNRDVETQYF. CDR3 nucleotide sequence: TGTGCCAGCAGTTACTCAAATAGGGATGTGGAGACCCAGTACTTC.

The CDR3: CASSLGDSTGEKLFF. Here the CDR3 DNA reads TGTGCCAGCAGCTTAGGGGACAGTACGGGTGAAAAACTGTTTTTT. The chain carries TRBV11-2 and TRBJ1-4; 7 bases are a match to TRBD1. CDR3 length: 15 amino acids. Per the germline V gene, CDR1 is SGHAT and CDR2 is FQNNGV. J was trimmed by 7 bases and V by 1 base; bases with no gene match: 6.

The chain has TRBV11-3 and TRBJ2-7, with TRBD1 identical over 7 bases. V dropped 1 base and J dropped 7; count of bases not matched to a gene: 4. The CDR3 sequence is 13 residues long. Looked up from germline, CDR1 is SGHNT and CDR2 is YENEEA. The CDR3 DNA sequence: TGTGCCAGCAGCTTAGCCCGACAGGGTGAGCAGTACTTC. Translated, it gives CASSLARQGEQYF.

The chain employs TRBV12-3 or TRBV12-4 and TRBJ2-1; 8 bases are a match to TRBD2. This CDR3 spans 12 amino acids. Trimming removed 3 bases from V and 15 bases from J; junction bases left unmatched: 7. The CDR3 protein is CASSFSGGAMFF. The CDR3, as DNA: TGTGCCAGCAGTTTTTCGGGGGGGGCCATGTTCTTC.

A remark on this clone: The identical CDR3 is also encoded by other nucleotide sequences in the sample. This CDR3 is CASSSGQGGTDTQYF. The CDR3 DNA is TGCGCCAGCAGCAGTGGACAGGGGGGCACAGATACGCAGTATTTT. J is TRBJ2-3 and V is TRBV5-1; 10 bases fit TRBD1. Trimming at V came to 4 bases and at J to 1 base, leaving 3 bases not matched to a gene. This CDR3 spans 15 amino acids. CDR1 SGHRS and CDR2 YFSETQ come from the germline V gene.

This clone was observed a handful of times. The V and J genes are TRBV19 and TRBJ2-7; D call uncertain. The length of the CDR3 is 14 residues. V dropped 5 bases and J dropped 2 bases, with 13 bases sitting between them. Germline CDR1 reads LNHDA; CDR2 reads SQIVND (reference sequence). CDR3 amino acids: CASSGSGFPYEQYF. The CDR3 coding sequence is TGTGCCAGTAGTGGATCAGGTTTCCCCTACGAGCAGTACTTC.

The rearrangement uses TRBV6-5 and TRBJ2-2; D is possibly TRBD2 (6 bases). Trimming left V 6 bases short and J 6 bases short, with 14 bases between. The CDR3 consists of 14 residues. In germline, CDR1 is MNHEY, CDR2 SVGAGI. CDR3 DNA: TGTGCCAGCAGCAGACAGTCGGGGGCCGGGGAGCTGTTTTTT. This encodes CASSRQSGAGELFF.

The rearrangement uses TRBV6-1 and TRBJ1-2; no definite D call. Trimming pared 1 base from V and 1 base from J, leaving 7 bases between. This CDR3 has 14 residues. Per germline, CDR1 MNHNS and CDR2 SASEGT. The CDR3 reads CASSEGRFNYGYTF. In DNA, the CDR3 is TGTGCCAGCAGTGAAGGCAGGTTTAACTATGGCTACACCTTC.

The chain is built from TRBV6-4 and TRBJ1-2, with a possible D match to TRBD1 (5 bases). The CDR3 extends over 18 amino acids. V was pared by 2 bases and J by 6 bases, with 25 bases between. Germline CDR1 and CDR2: MRHNA and SNTAGT. The DNA for the CDR3 is TGTGCCAGCAGTGACAGCTTTCAAGGTCTCAGGGCCTTAAATGGCTACACCTTC. Its translation: CASSDSFQGLRALNGYTF.